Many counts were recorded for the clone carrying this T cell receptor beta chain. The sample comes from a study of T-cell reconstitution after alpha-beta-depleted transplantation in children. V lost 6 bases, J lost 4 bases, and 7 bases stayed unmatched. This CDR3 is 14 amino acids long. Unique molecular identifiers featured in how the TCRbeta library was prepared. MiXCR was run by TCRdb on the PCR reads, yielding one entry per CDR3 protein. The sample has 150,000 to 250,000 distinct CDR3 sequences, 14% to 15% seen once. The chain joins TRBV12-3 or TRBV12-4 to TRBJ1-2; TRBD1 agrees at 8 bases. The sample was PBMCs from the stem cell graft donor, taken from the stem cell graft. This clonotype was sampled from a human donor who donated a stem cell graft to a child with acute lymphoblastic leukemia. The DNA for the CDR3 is TGTGCCAGCAGCCCCGGACAGGGAATCTATGGCTACACCTTC. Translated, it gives CASSPGQGIYGYTF.